The sequence of this T cell receptor (beta chain) was determined in a study of STAT5B mutations in CD4+ large granular lymphocyte leukemia. Study-level findings and limits: Patient CD4-sorted repertoires looked more clonal than healthy CD4+ repertoires, even without putative leukemic clones. Compared with healthy controls (2/35), patient top clones favored TRBV06 (8/27).

Germline V lookup: CDR1 SNHLY, CDR2 FYNNEI. V lost 3 bases and J lost 4; bases outside the gene matches: 3. This CDR3 spans 15 amino acids. Sequencing used immunoSEQ multiplex PCR; TCRdb keeps in-frame clones, though not all of them. The table has some 34,000 clones, around 80% seen once. As regards this clone: Its antigen is still unknown.

The specimen was CD4+ T cells from blood buffy coats. The chain links TRBV2 to TRBJ2-1, with 10 positions matching TRBD1. This clonotype originated in a human donor in good health. The CDR3 DNA reads TGTGCCAGCAGTGACGGGACAGGGGCTTACAATGAGCAGTTCTTC. This gives the protein CASSDGTGAYNEQFF. Filled out from reference TRBV2 and TRBJ2-1, the complete variable domain reads EPEVTQTPSHQVTQMGQEVILRCVPISNHLYFYWYRQILGQKVEFLVSFYNNEISEKSEIFDDQFSVERPDGSNFTLKIRSTKLEDSAMYFCASSDGTGAYNEQFFGPGTRLTVL.